The T cell receptor (beta chain) described here comes from a study of patients and donors after allogeneic stem cell transplantation. The table lists this clonotype with a few counts. TCRdb reanalysed the RT-PCR reads using MiXCR and keeps one entry per CDR3 protein. This sample has fewer than 75,000 distinct CDR3 sequences, with roughly 15% found just once. Source material: blood, either unsorted or a sorted T cell fraction (not recorded which). This clonotype originated in a human donor who was either an allogeneic HSCT recipient or a stem cell or donor lymphocyte infusion donor (not recorded which). It is not recorded whose cells these are; they may come from a transplant donor.

The CDR3 spells CASSLSRGYTDTQYF. The CDR3 DNA reads TGTGCCAGCAGTTTGTCCCGGGGCTACACAGATACGCAGTATTTT. The V and J genes are TRBV12-3 or TRBV12-4 and TRBJ2-3; D tentatively reads TRBD1 or TRBD2 (5 bases each). V lost 3 bases, J lost 2 bases, and 12 bases lay in between. The length of the CDR3 is 15 residues.